These 20 T cell receptor beta chains share one sample of origin, sequenced in a study of T cell changes during pregnancy in multiple sclerosis (dated by TCRdb to between 2017 and 2020). Libraries were built with the immunoSEQ multiplex PCR assay. The clones in this table, taken by TCRdb from immuneACCESS, are in-frame only. Not every clone is retained; where verified, under half of the shortfall comes from an unresolved V gene, and the cause of the rest is unknown. This sample comprises 40,000 to 50,000 clones, 91% of them detected only once. Approximately 2% of the sample rests with the top ten. The material sequenced was CD4+ T cells from peripheral blood mononuclear cells, taken after pregnancy. The receptor source for this set is a female donor in good health, enrolled as a control in a pregnancy study.

The chain employs TRBV5-6 and TRBJ1-6; D remains unclear. The CDR3 is 13 amino acids. Germline V gives CDR1 SGHDT, CDR2 YYEEEE. The germline V and J ends were trimmed by 6 bases and 7 bases, with 11 bases remaining between them. This chain's CDR3 is CASTLWENSPLHF. The CDR3 DNA follows: TGTGCCAGCACTTTGTGGGAGAATTCACCCCTCCACTTT.

V gene TRBV7-2 combines with J gene TRBJ1-3; D remains ambiguous. CDR3 length: 13 amino acids. Trimming shortened V by 1 base and J by 4 bases, and 5 bases separated the two germline ends. CDR1 and CDR2 (germline): SGHTA, FQGNSA. The CDR3 sequence: CASSLETGNTIYF. CDR3 DNA: TGTGCCAGCAGCTTAGAGACAGGAAACACCATATATTTT.

The chain recombines TRBV4-2 with TRBJ1-5; TRBD1 agrees at 7 bases. The CDR3 has 16 residues. CDR1 is LGHNA and CDR2 is YNFKEQ in the germline V gene. Trimming removed 0 bases from V and 3 bases from J; junction bases left unmatched: 5. The CDR3 loop reads CASSQDYGQVNQPQHF. As DNA, the CDR3 is TGTGCCAGCAGCCAAGATTACGGACAGGTCAATCAGCCCCAGCATTTT.

The chain is built from TRBV5-4 and TRBJ2-3; D is possibly TRBD2 (5 bases). The length of the CDR3 is 15 residues. Trimming removed 0 bases from V and 2 bases from J, with 10 bases in between. The germline V gene encodes CDR1 SGHNT and CDR2 YYREEE (reference sequence). The CDR3 DNA is TGTGCCAGCAGCTTGGAATCGGGGATCACAGATACGCAGTATTTT. Protein product: CASSLESGITDTQYF.

CDR3 in amino acids: CASSLHTAGYGYTF. The CDR3 DNA reads as TGTGCCAGCAGCTTGCACACAGCGGGCTATGGCTACACCTTC. The chain uses TRBV5-4 and TRBJ1-2; the D is unclear. This CDR3 comprises 14 residues. V lost 1 base, J lost 4 bases, and 11 bases lay in between. Germline CDR1 and CDR2: SGHNT and YYREEE (reference sequence).

This clone appeared a few times. This chain links TRBV11-2 with TRBJ2-3, with 7 bases fitting TRBD1. V shed 4 bases, J shed 2 bases, and the junction held 6 bases outside the gene matches. Germline V gene lookup returns CDR1 SGHAT and CDR2 FQNNGV. CDR3 length equals 15 residues. CDR3 protein: CASSSETGITDTQYF. The CDR3 nucleotides are TGTGCCAGCAGCTCTGAGACAGGGATCACAGATACGCAGTATTTT.

The chain joins TRBV4-1 to TRBJ2-1; no firm D call. Germline V lookup: CDR1 MGHRA, CDR2 YSYEKL. The ends were cut back, 3 bases at V and 4 bases at J, with 7 bases in the middle. The CDR3 sequence is 13 residues long. CDR3 sequence: CASSQSPYNEQFF. Written as DNA, the CDR3 is TGCGCCAGCAGCCAGTCCCCGTACAATGAGCAGTTCTTC.

CDR3 loop: CASTSDEKADSYEQYF. CDR3 DNA sequence: TGTGCCAGCACCTCCGATGAGAAAGCGGACAGCTACGAGCAGTACTTC. V is TRBV21-1 and J is TRBJ2-7; no DNA check was done on the table's D call, TRBD1. TRBV21-1 is marked as a pseudogene. CDR3 length equals 16 residues.

CDR3 nucleotides: TGTGCCAGCAGTTGGACAGCTAATCCCTACGAGCAGTACTTC. Its translation: CASSWTANPYEQYF. The chain has TRBV27 and TRBJ2-7; D possibly corresponds to TRBD1 (6 bases). Trimming removed 4 bases at V and 2 bases at J, with 12 bases between. The germline V gene has CDR1 MNHEY and CDR2 SMNVEV (reference sequence). This CDR3 region has 14 residues.

This chain uses TRBV7-9 with TRBJ1-1; the D gene is possibly TRBD1 (6 bases). Germline CDR1 is SEHNR and CDR2 is FQNEAQ (reference sequence). V lost 8 bases to trimming and J lost 2 bases, with 18 bases between them. CDR3 size: 15 residues. DNA for the CDR3: TGTGCCAGCCGTCGACTCGGACAGATAAACACTGAAGCTTTCTTT. Its protein is CASRRLGQINTEAFF.

The rearrangement joins TRBV11-3 to TRBJ2-1; D possibly corresponds to TRBD1 (6 bases). CDR3 size: 15 residues. Germline V gene sequence: CDR1 SGHNT, CDR2 YENEEA. V lost 4 bases to trimming and J lost 4 bases, with 14 bases between them. CDR3: CASSSTGSGYNEQFF. CDR3 sequence (DNA): TGTGCCAGCAGCTCAACAGGGAGCGGTTACAATGAGCAGTTCTTC.

The chain recombines TRBV19 with TRBJ2-3, with 11 bases matching TRBD2. The trim removed 7 bases at V and 6 bases at J, leaving 3 bases unmatched. The germline V gene has CDR1 LNHDA and CDR2 SQIVND (reference sequence). This CDR3 region has 13 residues. For the CDR3, the DNA is TGTGCCAGTACCCCTAGCGGGAGGGATACGCAGTATTTT. Amino acids: CASTPSGRDTQYF.

The chain couples TRBV28 to TRBJ1-5; D ambiguous. V gave up 4 bases and J gave up 7 bases, with 14 bases separating them. The CDR3 is made up of 14 amino acids. Germline loops: CDR1 MDHEN, CDR2 SYDVKM. DNA of the CDR3: TGTGCCAGCAGTTCCCCCCCGGGAGGACAGCCCCAGCATTTT. It codes for CASSSPPGGQPQHF.

J is TRBJ1-1 and V is TRBV2; D unclear. The CDR3 is 12 amino acids. Germline values: CDR1 SNHLY, CDR2 FYNNEI. V lost 7 bases and J 1 base, leaving 7 bases between the germline ends. The chain's CDR3 is CASTPGNTEAFF. The CDR3 DNA reads as TGTGCCAGCACCCCGGGGAACACTGAAGCTTTCTTT.

This clone was observed a handful of times. The chain uses TRBV30 and TRBJ2-5, with 10 bases matching TRBD1. V shed 4 bases and J 2 bases; nucleotides not matched to a gene: 7. This CDR3 is 15 amino acids long. CDR1 is GTSNPN and CDR2 is SVGIG in the germline V gene (reference sequence). The CDR3 loop is CAWTHRGQGQETQYF. The CDR3 DNA follows: TGTGCCTGGACTCATAGGGGACAGGGGCAAGAGACCCAGTACTTC.

The chain has TRBV6-6 and TRBJ1-3; a weak D match, TRBD1 (6 bases). V lost 4 bases, J lost 0 bases, and 10 bases lay in between. The CDR3 is made up of 15 amino acids. CDR1 MNHNY and CDR2 SVGAGI come from the germline V gene (reference sequence). The CDR3 DNA reads TGTGCCAGCAGTTCGGGACATTCCTCTGGAAACACCATATATTTT. Amino acids: CASSSGHSSGNTIYF.

The J gene is TRBJ2-5, the V gene TRBV28; TRBD2 agrees at 13 bases. Losses at the gene ends were 5 bases for V and 5 bases for J; bases not matched to a gene: 11. Germline CDR1 is MDHEN and CDR2 is SYDVKM. The CDR3 totals 17 residues. The CDR3 region has the DNA TGTGCCAGCAGTCCCCAACTAGCGGGAGGGCCTCGGGAGACCCAGTACTTC. Translation: CASSPQLAGGPRETQYF.

This chain's CDR3 is CASSLWDRGSGELFF. In DNA form, the CDR3 reads TGTGCCAGCAGCTTATGGGACAGGGGGTCCGGGGAGCTGTTTTTT. V usage is TRBV5-5 and J usage is TRBJ2-2; 11 nucleotides match TRBD1. J was trimmed by 6 bases and V by 2 bases; bases with no gene match: 3. The CDR3 runs to 15 residues. The germline CDR1 and CDR2 sequences are SGHKS and YYEKEE (reference sequence).

The CDR3 reads CASSLRRTPTGELFF. The CDR3 coding sequence is TGTGCCAGCAGCTTACGCAGGACACCCACCGGGGAGCTGTTTTTT. The rearrangement joins TRBV7-2 to TRBJ2-2, with D possibly TRBD1 on 5 matching bases. Per the germline V gene, CDR1 is SGHTA and CDR2 is FQGNSA. The V end lost 2 bases, the J end lost 4 bases, and 11 bases lay between the germline ends. The CDR3 loop spans 15 amino acids. Supplemented by reference TRBV7-2 and TRBJ2-2, the full variable domain reads GAGVSQSPSNKVTEKGKDVELRCDPISGHTALYWYRQSLGQGLEFLIYFQGNSAPDKSGLPSDRFSAERTGGSVSTLTIQRTQQEDSAVYLCASSLRRTPTGELFFGEGSRLTVL.

The chain combines TRBV2 with TRBJ1-1; 7 bases match TRBD1. V was clipped by 0 bases and J by 0 bases; unmatched bases: 1. This CDR3 is 15 amino acids long. Germline V gene sequence: CDR1 SNHLY, CDR2 FYNNEI. The CDR3 loop is CASSEAGTVNTEAFF. The CDR3 coding sequence is TGTGCCAGCAGTGAAGCAGGGACAGTGAACACTGAAGCTTTCTTT.